Listed below are T cell receptor beta chains from one sample, sequenced in a study of cytomegalovirus exposure and HLA in healthy donors. TCRdb's table, derived via immunoSEQ multiplex PCR, lists solely in-frame clones and lacks some. The sample holds 150,000 to 200,000 clones, around 85% seen once. The sequencing input was PBMCs. The source is a human donor in good health. Each CDR3 is given with its conserved first and last residue. A D gene is named only where the DNA matches it firmly. Clone size appears in some rows only: once, few, many, or a class for an expanded clone.

v_call	d_call	clone_size	j_call	cdr3_aa	cdr3_nt
TRBV19	TRBD1	NA	TRBJ2-7	CASSTTGGPNEQYF	TGTGCCAGTAGTACGACAGGGGGACCCAACGAGCAGTACTTC
TRBV9	TRBD1	NA	TRBJ1-6	CASSAMGQPNSPLHF	TGTGCCAGCAGCGCCATGGGACAGCCAAATTCACCCCTCCACTTT
TRBV7-9	NA	NA	TRBJ1-4	CASSRPVLRGDEKLFF	TGTGCCAGCAGCCGACCCGTCCTCCGGGGGGATGAAAAACTGTTTTTT
TRBV10-3	TRBD2	NA	TRBJ2-5	CAISPGGQETQYF	TGTGCCATCAGCCCCGGGGGGCAAGAGACCCAGTACTTC
TRBV7-2	TRBD2	NA	TRBJ2-7	CASSLFGGGRYEQYF	TGTGCCAGCAGCTTATTCGGCGGGGGTAGGTACGAGCAGTACTTC
TRBV2	NA	NA	TRBJ1-4	CASRRGTGATEKLFF	TGTGCCAGCAGGCGGGGAACGGGAGCAACTGAAAAACTGTTTTTT
TRBV6-5	NA	NA	TRBJ1-3	CASSTRNTIYF	TGTGCCAGCAGTACAAGAAACACCATATATTTT
TRBV11-2	NA	once	TRBJ1-1	CASSRQENTEAFF	TGTGCCAGCAGCCGGCAGGAGAACACTGAAGCTTTCTTT
TRBV5-1	TRBD1	NA	TRBJ2-7	CASSRGQGPAYEQYF	TGCGCCAGCAGTCGTGGACAGGGGCCGGCCTACGAGCAGTACTTC
TRBV5-4	NA	NA	TRBJ2-2	CASIGDPTGELFF	TGTGCCAGCATAGGGGATCCGACCGGGGAGCTGTTTTTT
TRBV4-3	NA	NA	TRBJ2-7	CASSQWSSYEQYF	TGCGCCAGCAGCCAGTGGAGTTCCTACGAGCAGTACTTC
TRBV2	NA	few	TRBJ2-7	CASRLSGSSYEQYF	TGTGCCAGCAGGCTGAGCGGCAGCTCCTACGAGCAGTACTTC
TRBV7-9	TRBD1	NA	TRBJ2-7	CASSLAGTGGYEQYF	TGTGCCAGCAGCTTAGCGGGGACAGGGGGCTACGAGCAGTACTTC
TRBV19	TRBD2	NA	TRBJ2-5	CASSKGGTPGGETQYF	TGTGCCAGTAGTAAAGGAGGGACTCCCGGGGGGGAGACCCAGTACTTC
TRBV4-1	NA	NA	TRBJ2-7	CASSLQGLSYEQYF	TGCGCCAGCAGCCTACAGGGTTTGTCCTACGAGCAGTACTTC
TRBV5-8	NA	NA	TRBJ2-2	CASSRDTGELFF	TGTGCCAGCAGCCGGGACACCGGGGAGCTGTTTTTT
TRBV7-9	NA	NA	TRBJ2-1	CASSATGLRSYNEQFF	TGTGCCAGCAGCGCGACAGGCCTTCGCTCCTACAATGAGCAGTTCTTC
TRBV6-5	NA	NA	TRBJ1-4	CASGTSEGTTLKLFF	TGTGCCAGCGGAACCTCGGAGGGGACGACTTTAAAACTGTTTTTT
TRBV21-1	NA	NA	TRBJ1-2	CASSPGMLHTDNGYTF	TGTGCCAGCAGCCCAGGTATGTTACACACGGACAATGGCTACACCTTC
TRBV5-4	TRBD1	NA	TRBJ2-3	CASRRTGGPADTQYF	TGTGCCAGCAGACGGACAGGGGGCCCCGCAGATACGCAGTATTTT
TRBV15	TRBD1	NA	TRBJ1-5	CATSIGTAYQPQHF	TGTGCCACCAGCATCGGGACAGCTTATCAGCCCCAGCATTTT
TRBV7-3	TRBD1	NA	TRBJ2-1	CASSSSGTGNNEQFF	TGTGCCAGCAGCTCGTCCGGGACAGGGAACAATGAGCAGTTCTTC
TRBV4-2	TRBD2	NA	TRBJ2-3	CASSPQLAGGTDTQYF	TGTGCCAGCAGCCCCCAACTAGCGGGGGGCACAGATACGCAGTATTTT
TRBV7-3	NA	NA	TRBJ2-1	CASSFNSGNYNEQFF	TGTGCCAGCAGCTTCAATAGCGGAAACTACAATGAGCAGTTCTTC
TRBV5-5	TRBD1	NA	TRBJ1-1	CASSMGTGGTNTEAFF	TGTGCCAGCAGCATGGGGACAGGGGGGACGAACACTGAAGCTTTCTTT
TRBV10-3	TRBD2	NA	TRBJ2-1	CAISDYLAGGDPYNEQFF	TGTGCCATCAGTGATTATCTCGCGGGGGGGGACCCCTACAATGAGCAGTTCTTC
TRBV10-3	NA	NA	TRBJ1-4	CAISPGTGVSNEKLFF	TGTGCCATCAGTCCCGGCACAGGCGTATCTAATGAAAAACTGTTTTTT
TRBV9	TRBD2	NA	TRBJ2-2	CASSGPLAALTGELFF	TGTGCCAGCAGCGGACCGCTAGCGGCACTCACCGGGGAGCTGTTTTTT
TRBV6-6	NA	NA	TRBJ1-1	CASSYSIYTKETEAFF	TGTGCCAGCAGTTACTCGATATATACGAAGGAGACTGAAGCTTTCTTT
TRBV2	TRBD2	NA	TRBJ2-7	CASRAERGGAYEQYF	TGTGCCAGCAGGGCCGAGCGGGGTGGTGCATACGAGCAGTACTTC
TRBV13	TRBD1	NA	TRBJ1-5	CASSPRQGYQPQHF	TGTGCCAGCAGCCCCAGACAGGGTTATCAGCCCCAGCATTTT
TRBV6-5	NA	few	TRBJ2-7	CASSRSRVRRDEQYF	TGTGCCAGCAGTCGGAGCCGAGTCCGCCGGGACGAGCAGTACTTC
TRBV6-5	NA	NA	TRBJ1-1	CASSLITGRGAFF	TGTGCCAGCAGTTTAATCACCGGGAGAGGAGCTTTCTTT
TRBV11-2	NA	few	TRBJ1-1	CASSLEGSLNTEAFF	TGTGCCAGCAGCTTAGAGGGCAGCTTGAACACTGAAGCTTTCTTT
TRBV12-5	NA	NA	TRBJ1-1	CASGLGGAEAFF	TGTGCTAGTGGTTTAGGGGGGGCTGAAGCTTTCTTT
TRBV6-5	NA	NA	TRBJ2-2	CASSGRQANTGELFF	TGTGCCAGCAGTGGGAGGCAGGCAAACACCGGGGAGCTGTTTTTT
TRBV13	TRBD2	once	TRBJ2-1	CASSYKGLAGGLGSYNEQFF	TGTGCCAGCAGCTATAAAGGACTAGCGGGGGGTCTAGGCTCCTACAATGAGCAGTTCTTC
TRBV29-1	NA	NA	TRBJ2-3	CSVEWLGTDTQYF	TGCAGCGTTGAATGGCTGGGCACAGATACGCAGTATTTT
TRBV5-5	NA	NA	TRBJ2-1	CASSVHDEQFF	TGTGCCAGCAGCGTACACGATGAGCAGTTCTTC
TRBV6-6	TRBD1	NA	TRBJ1-1	CASSPSDRGDTEAFF	TGTGCCAGCAGCCCCTCCGACAGGGGGGACACTGAAGCTTTCTTT
TRBV20-1	NA	NA	TRBJ1-1	CSAQRGLEAFF	TGCAGTGCCCAGCGAGGGTTGGAGGCTTTCTTT
TRBV6-4	TRBD1	NA	TRBJ2-4	CASSRDRKNIQYF	TGTGCCAGCAGCCGGGACAGAAAAAACATTCAGTACTTC
TRBV2	NA	NA	TRBJ1-2	CASTGWGGQNYGYTF	TGTGCCAGTACTGGGTGGGGGGGGCAGAACTATGGCTACACCTTC
TRBV7-3	NA	NA	TRBJ2-7	CASSLRGTHYEQYF	TGTGCCAGCAGCTTACGGGGGACCCACTACGAGCAGTACTTC